Given below is one T cell receptor beta chain in context. This specimen belongs to a study of tumor-infiltrating lymphocytes in primary liver carcinoma. Study summary: Those enrolled were patients of both sexes, who were aged 30 to 69 years. Roughly 3.65 to 7.13 million productive TCRbeta reads were obtained per sample, with similar numbers across tissue types.

Total RNA (approximately 500 ng) served as template for TCR beta cDNA synthesis primed by a constant-region primer. For TCR beta, libraries were produced by three nested multiplex PCR rounds using slightly modified ARM-PCR. Both of the initial two PCR rounds ran for about 9 cycles and employed TRBV1-TRBV30 forward primers alongside a C-beta reverse primer. In TCRdb, the multiplex PCR reads were re-called with MiXCR into one record per CDR3 protein. The sample records approximately 74,000 distinct CDR3 sequences, about 70% being singletons. This CDR3 has 16 amino acids. Trimming removed 7 bases from V and 7 bases from J; junction bases left unmatched: 15. Germline values: CDR1 MDHEN, CDR2 SYDVKM. Starting material for RNA and DNA co-extraction consisted of roughly 19-34 mg of unsorted bulk tissue. Every tumor was sampled at five separate regions.

Material for sequencing was liver tumor tissue from sampling region 4. Subset of the sample: tumor region T4, right-lateral pole. This clonotype was sampled from a woman aged 60-75 years with primary liver carcinoma and hepatitis B virus infection. This chain joins TRBV28 and TRBJ2-1; TRBD2 agrees at 8 bases. For the CDR3, the DNA is TGTGCCAGCACCGCCATCAGCGGGAGATCTCCTAATGAGCAGTTCTTC. Translated: CASTAISGRSPNEQFF.